This T cell receptor beta chain was retrieved from a study of monozygotic twins with inflammatory bowel disease. The CDR3 totals 14 residues. Germline-derived CDR1 and CDR2 are SGHDT and YYEEEE. Each of the TCR libraries took approximately 3.5 ug of total RNA. Template switching incorporated UMIs with a 6-nucleotide sample barcode. TCRdb reprocessed the 5' RACE reads, keeping one entry per CDR3 protein, no DNA. There are about 300,000 distinct CDR3 sequences in the sample, with 5% to 6% held by the top ten. The sequencing sample was made of blood. The receptor comes from a human donor with ulcerative colitis or Crohn's disease, or a healthy co-twin of an affected twin (not recorded which). The chain couples TRBV5-6 to TRBJ1-5; TCRdb gives TRBD1 as the D gene, but with no DNA this cannot be confirmed. This chain's CDR3 is CASSRDRVDQPQHF.